This T cell receptor (beta chain) was captured by sequencing in a study of T cell changes during pregnancy in multiple sclerosis. Trimming left V 4 bases short and J 5 bases short, with 16 bases between. Germline values: CDR1 MDHEN, CDR2 SYDVKM. The CDR3 is 15 residues long. The table came from immunoSEQ multiplex PCR; TCRdb's copy has only in-frame clones and leaves some out. The sample lists 65,000 to 95,000 clones, about 93% occurring once. The TCR sequence derives from a female donor in good health, enrolled as a control in a pregnancy study. The source material was peripheral blood, sampled in the second trimester of pregnancy. The V call is TRBV28, the J call TRBJ2-3, with D perhaps TRBD2 (5 bases). CDR3 residues: CASSCGDWELDTQYF. In nucleotides, the CDR3 is TGTGCCAGCAGTTGTGGGGATTGGGAGCTAGATACGCAGTATTTT.